One sample yielded the 25 T cell receptor beta chains listed below, sequenced in a study of CD8 T cells in Susac syndrome. When the RNA was reverse transcribed, random hexamers were used with an input of roughly 0.45 to 1 ug. Each CDR3 protein is one row after TCRdb ran MiXCR on the immunoSEQ multiplex PCR reads. The sample holds about 110,000 distinct CDR3 sequences; about 96% are singletons and the top ten take just over 0.095%. Sequencing used CD4+ T cells from PBMCs. The receptors come from a human donor in good health.

The chain carries TRBV2 and TRBJ2-2; D is possibly TRBD1 (6 bases). The CDR3 covers 14 residues. Between the trimmed V and J ends, which lost 5 bases and 8 bases, there was a span of 15 bases. Germline V gives CDR1 SNHLY, CDR2 FYNNEI. Here the CDR3 DNA reads TGTGCCAGCAGTCCGCGGACAGTGGCGGGGGAGCTGTTTTTT. Its protein product is CASSPRTVAGELFF.

The chain joins TRBV24-1 to TRBJ2-4, with D possibly TRBD1 on 5 matching bases. The CDR3 spans 15 residues. Trimming removed 4 bases from V and 7 bases from J, with 16 bases in between. The germline V gene encodes CDR1 KGHDR and CDR2 SFDVKD. The DNA of the CDR3 is TGTGCCACCAGTGACCCTCCAGGGAACGGGAACATTCAGTACTTC. This sequence encodes CATSDPPGNGNIQYF.

The V gene is TRBV9, the J gene TRBJ2-3, with TRBD2 matching 12 bases. With V trimmed by 4 bases and J by 9 bases, 3 bases remained unmatched. The V gene's germline CDR1 is SGDLS and CDR2 YYNGEE. The CDR3 extends over 13 amino acids. CDR3 in DNA: TGTGCCAGCAGCCCCGGACTAGCGGGGACGCAGTATTTT. Protein product: CASSPGLAGTQYF.

This sequence joins TRBV24-1 and TRBJ2-2; TRBD2 is a possible D gene (6 bases). The CDR3 is made up of 17 amino acids. V was pared by 3 bases and J by 4 bases, with 17 bases between. The V gene's germline CDR1 is KGHDR and CDR2 SFDVKD. This CDR3 reads CATSDGAGLIGTGELFF. Written as DNA, the CDR3 is TGTGCCACCAGTGATGGAGCGGGCCTAATAGGCACCGGGGAGCTGTTTTTT.

In its sample, this clonotype was seen once. This chain links TRBV4-1 with TRBJ1-2, with D maybe TRBD1 (5 bases). CDR3 length: 18 residues. Between the trimmed V and J ends, which lost 4 bases and 8 bases, there was a span of 29 bases. Germline CDR1 reads MGHRA; CDR2 reads YSYEKL. The CDR3 loop reads CASSLFPGTPERPKGYTF. The CDR3 DNA reads as TGCGCCAGCAGCCTCTTCCCCGGGACTCCGGAACGCCCCAAGGGCTACACCTTC.

This clonotype showed up just once. J is TRBJ1-2 and V is TRBV29-1, with D possibly TRBD1 on 6 matching bases. Trimming cost V 2 bases and J 4 bases, with 11 bases left between them. The CDR3 totals 13 residues. Germline lookup yields CDR1 SQVTM and CDR2 ANQGSEA. CDR3 in amino acids: CSVETDRSYGYTF. In DNA, the CDR3 is TGCAGCGTTGAAACGGACAGATCCTATGGCTACACCTTC.

The rearrangement uses TRBV28 and TRBJ1-2; D is perhaps TRBD1 (6 bases). Germline lookup yields CDR1 MDHEN and CDR2 SYDVKM. The V end lost 6 bases, the J end lost 4 bases, and 12 bases lay between the germline ends. This CDR3 is 13 amino acids long. The CDR3 is CASRDRLIYGYTF. DNA of the CDR3: TGTGCCAGCAGGGACAGACTCATCTATGGCTACACCTTC.

V is TRBV30 and J is TRBJ1-4; 8 bases agree with TRBD1. CDR3 size: 14 residues. Germline CDR1 and CDR2: GTSNPN and SVGIG (reference sequence). V dropped 3 bases and J dropped 7; count of bases not matched to a gene: 7. In nucleotides, the CDR3 is TGTGCCTGGAGCGGAACAGGGGGATTTGAAAAACTGTTTTTT. This sequence encodes CAWSGTGGFEKLFF.

The V and J genes are TRBV7-2 and TRBJ2-6, with D possibly being TRBD1 (6 bases). The CDR3 runs 15 residues. V dropped 7 bases and J dropped 4 bases, with 14 bases sitting between them. The germline V gene encodes CDR1 SGHTA and CDR2 FQGNSA. The CDR3 loop reads CASIGQGRGANVLTF. The CDR3 nucleotides read TGTGCCAGCATAGGGCAGGGGCGCGGGGCCAACGTCCTGACTTTC.

The V call is TRBV11-2, the J call TRBJ2-7; D is ambiguous. Per the germline V gene, CDR1 is SGHAT and CDR2 is FQNNGV. V was cut by 2 bases and J by 5 bases, with 13 bases left in between. This CDR3 contains 14 residues. The CDR3 protein is CASSLRPVANEQYF. The CDR3 coding sequence is TGTGCCAGCAGCTTAAGACCGGTGGCGAACGAGCAGTACTTC.

This chain links TRBV4-2 with TRBJ1-1; tentative D call: TRBD1 (6 bases). The germline gives CDR1 LGHNA, CDR2 YNFKEQ. V was clipped by 0 bases and J by 0 bases, with 11 bases between them. CDR3 length: 16 amino acids. Written as DNA, the CDR3 is TGTGCCAGCAGCCAAGAGGTCACAGGGTTGAACACTGAAGCTTTCTTT. This codes for CASSQEVTGLNTEAFF.

V and J are TRBV6-5 and TRBJ2-3; 10 bases match TRBD2. The V gene's germline CDR1 is MNHEY and CDR2 SVGAGI. V trimming: 5 bases; J trimming: 2 bases; junction bases outside the gene matches: 13. The CDR3 is made up of 18 amino acids. The CDR3 sequence is CASSHGPLAGGDTDTQYF. CDR3 DNA sequence: TGTGCCAGCAGTCACGGCCCTTTAGCGGGAGGAGACACAGATACGCAGTATTTT.

The chain employs TRBV29-1 and TRBJ2-4; 7 bases match TRBD2. Germline V gene sequence: CDR1 SQVTM, CDR2 ANQGSEA. This CDR3 has 12 amino acids. V lost 6 bases, J lost 5 bases, and 4 bases stayed unmatched. Here the CDR3 reads CSVGTNENIQYF. Written as DNA, the CDR3 is TGCAGCGTAGGGACTAATGAAAACATTCAGTACTTC.

This clonotype was detected only once. The genes are TRBV5-6 and TRBJ2-7; 10 positions agree with TRBD1. Per the germline V gene, CDR1 is SGHDT and CDR2 is YYEEEE. The CDR3 runs 15 residues. V gave up 3 bases and J gave up 5 bases; unmatched junction bases: 8. CDR3 coding DNA: TGTGCCAGCAGCTCCCCGGGACAGGGGTATAACGAGCAGTACTTC. It yields the protein CASSSPGQGYNEQYF.

This sequence joins TRBV30 and TRBJ2-1, with TRBD2 identical over 10 bases. CDR3 size: 11 residues. CDR1 is GTSNPN and CDR2 is SVGIG in the germline V gene (reference sequence). This chain's CDR3 is CVLAGVHEQFF. The CDR3 bases are TGTGTTCTAGCGGGGGTGCATGAGCAGTTCTTC.

The chain carries TRBV7-8 and TRBJ2-6; TRBD1 matches at 8 bases. CDR1 and CDR2 from the germline V gene are SGHVS and FQNEAQ. Trimming removed 5 bases from V and 3 bases from J; junction bases left unmatched: 6. This CDR3 has 16 residues. CDR3 in DNA: TGTGCCAGCAGCCCGCAGGGGGCGGGTGGGGCCAACGTCCTGACTTTC. This encodes CASSPQGAGGANVLTF.

The chain carries TRBV2 and TRBJ2-7; D is uncertain. The CDR3 totals 13 residues. Germline-derived CDR1 and CDR2 are SNHLY and FYNNEI. V was clipped by 6 bases and J by 9 bases, with 18 bases between them. CDR3 loop: CASRRVEQAGQYF. CDR3 DNA sequence: TGTGCCAGCAGAAGGGTGGAGCAAGCTGGGCAGTACTTC.

The chain couples TRBV20-1 to TRBJ2-3; D is unresolved. The germline V gene has CDR1 DFQATT and CDR2 SNEGSKA (reference sequence). V dropped 6 bases and J dropped 5 bases, with 18 bases sitting between them. This CDR3 spans 14 amino acids. The CDR3 loop is CSARIYSPGDTQYF. DNA for the CDR3: TGCAGTGCGCGAATTTATTCTCCAGGAGATACGCAGTATTTT.

The chain employs TRBV4-1 and TRBJ2-7; 9 bases are shared with TRBD2. The CDR3 has 13 amino acids. Germline loops: CDR1 MGHRA, CDR2 YSYEKL. Losses at the gene ends were 4 bases for V and 5 bases for J; bases not matched to a gene: 3. CDR3 residues: CASSPSGGHEQYF. In DNA, the CDR3 is TGCGCCAGCAGCCCGAGCGGGGGGCACGAGCAGTACTTC.

This chain uses TRBV6-5 with TRBJ2-7; no clear D gene. Germline loops: CDR1 MNHEY, CDR2 SVGAGI. Trimming stripped 7 bases from V and 6 bases from J, with 13 bases between. The CDR3 extends over 12 amino acids. The CDR3 protein is CASTAPTREQYF. CDR3 DNA sequence: TGTGCCAGCACCGCACCCACACGCGAGCAGTACTTC.

The chain employs TRBV7-8 and TRBJ2-2; tentatively, D is TRBD1 or TRBD2 (5 bases each). The CDR3 extends over 16 amino acids. The germline gives CDR1 SGHVS, CDR2 FQNEAQ. V shed 6 bases and J shed 4 bases, with 18 bases lying between them. The CDR3 DNA follows: TGTGCCAGCAGACCTATCTGGGACCTTCCCACCGGGGAGCTGTTTTTT. Translated: CASRPIWDLPTGELFF.

This sequence joins TRBV10-3 and TRBJ2-7; 14 bases map to TRBD2. Trimming at V came to 0 bases and at J to 2 bases, leaving 3 bases not matched to a gene. The CDR3 runs 17 residues. In germline, CDR1 is ENHRY, CDR2 SYGVKD. CDR3 DNA sequence: TGTGCCATCAGTGAGTCGGGGACTAGCGGGGGACCCTACGAGCAGTACTTC. It encodes CAISESGTSGGPYEQYF.

This chain joins TRBV19 and TRBJ1-2; 9 nucleotides agree with TRBD1. CDR3 length equals 15 residues. In germline, CDR1 is LNHDA, CDR2 SQIVND (reference sequence). Trimming at V came to 6 bases and at J to 1 base, leaving 6 bases not matched to a gene. The CDR3 here is CASRGTGPNNYGYTF. In DNA, the CDR3 is TGTGCCAGTAGAGGGACAGGGCCTAATAACTATGGCTACACCTTC.

This clonotype was seen just once. The chain links TRBV7-2 to TRBJ1-1; 7 nucleotides agree with TRBD1. This CDR3 is built from 15 residues. Germline assignment: CDR1 SGHTA and CDR2 FQGNSA. With 5 bases clipped from V and 7 bases from J, the junction kept 13 bases outside the gene matches. The CDR3 protein is CASSLGQPGGNEAFF. The CDR3 region has the DNA TGTGCCAGCAGCCTAGGACAGCCAGGGGGTAATGAAGCTTTCTTT.

The rearrangement links TRBV3-1 to TRBJ2-1; 7 bases match TRBD1. The junction had 17 bases not matched to a gene; V was cut back by 4 bases and J by 8 bases. Germline CDR1 reads LGHDT; CDR2 reads YNNKEL (reference sequence). This CDR3 has 17 amino acids. The CDR3 DNA follows: TGTGCCAGCAGCCTAATACACCGGGACAGTTTTTTGGATGAGCAGTTCTTC. It encodes CASSLIHRDSFLDEQFF.